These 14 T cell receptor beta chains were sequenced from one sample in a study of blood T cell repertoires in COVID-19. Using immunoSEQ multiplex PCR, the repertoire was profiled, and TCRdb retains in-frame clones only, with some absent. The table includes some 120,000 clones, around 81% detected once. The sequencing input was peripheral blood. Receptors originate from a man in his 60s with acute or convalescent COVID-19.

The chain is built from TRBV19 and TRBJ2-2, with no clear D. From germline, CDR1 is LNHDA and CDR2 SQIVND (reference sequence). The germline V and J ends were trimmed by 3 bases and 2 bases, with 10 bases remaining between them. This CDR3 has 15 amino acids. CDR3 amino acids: CASSISRVNTGELFF. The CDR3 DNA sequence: TGTGCCAGTAGTATCTCCCGGGTAAACACCGGGGAGCTGTTTTTT.

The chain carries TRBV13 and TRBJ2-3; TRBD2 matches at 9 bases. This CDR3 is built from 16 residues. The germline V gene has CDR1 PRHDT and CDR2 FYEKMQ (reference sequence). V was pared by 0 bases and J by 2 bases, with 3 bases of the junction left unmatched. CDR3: CASSLGAGGTTDTQYF. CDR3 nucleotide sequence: TGTGCCAGCAGCTTAGGAGCGGGAGGCACCACAGATACGCAGTATTTT.

Written as DNA, the CDR3 is TGTGCCAGCAGCCAAGAGGGAGGGACGCCAAGGAGCTCCTATAATTCACCCCTCCACTTT. This sequence encodes CASSQEGGTPRSSYNSPLHF. The chain recombines TRBV3-1 (or the pseudogene TRBV3-2) with TRBJ1-6, with D maybe TRBD1 (5 bases). Germline-derived CDR1 and CDR2 are LGHDT and YNNKEL (reference sequence). Trimming removed 0 bases at V and 0 bases at J, with 18 bases between. The CDR3 spans 20 residues.

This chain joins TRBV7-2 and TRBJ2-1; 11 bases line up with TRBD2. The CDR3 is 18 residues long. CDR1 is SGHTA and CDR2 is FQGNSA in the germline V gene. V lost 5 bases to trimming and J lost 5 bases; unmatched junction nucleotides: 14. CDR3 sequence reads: CASSPEGLVAGGNNEQFF. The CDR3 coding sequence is TGTGCCAGCAGCCCGGAGGGGTTAGTAGCGGGAGGGAACAATGAGCAGTTCTTC. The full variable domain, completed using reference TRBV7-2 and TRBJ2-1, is GAGVSQSPSNKVTEKGKDVELRCDPISGHTALYWYRQSLGQGLEFLIYFQGNSAPDKSGLPSDRFSAERTGGSVSTLTIQRTQQEDSAVYLCASSPEGLVAGGNNEQFFGPGTRLTVL.

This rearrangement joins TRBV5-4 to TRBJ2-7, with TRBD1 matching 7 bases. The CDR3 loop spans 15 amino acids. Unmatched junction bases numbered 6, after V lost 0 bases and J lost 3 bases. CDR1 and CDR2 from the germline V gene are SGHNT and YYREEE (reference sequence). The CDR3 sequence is CASSLGGTAYYEQYF. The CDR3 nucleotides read TGTGCCAGCAGCTTGGGTGGGACAGCGTACTACGAGCAGTACTTC.

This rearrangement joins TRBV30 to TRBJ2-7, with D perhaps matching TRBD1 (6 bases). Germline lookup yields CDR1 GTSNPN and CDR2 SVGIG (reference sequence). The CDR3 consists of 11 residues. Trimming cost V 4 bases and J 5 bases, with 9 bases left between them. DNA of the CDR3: TGTGCCTGGAACAGGGCCCACGAGCAGTACTTC. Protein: CAWNRAHEQYF.

The CDR3 loop is CASSSFPQGNNSPLHF. The CDR3 DNA follows: TGTGCCAGCAGTTCCTTCCCACAGGGAAATAATTCACCCCTCCACTTT. The genes are TRBV28 and TRBJ1-6, with D perhaps matching TRBD1 (6 bases). Germline lookup yields CDR1 MDHEN and CDR2 SYDVKM. Between the trimmed V and J ends, which lost 4 bases and 5 bases, there was a span of 15 bases. CDR3 size: 16 residues.

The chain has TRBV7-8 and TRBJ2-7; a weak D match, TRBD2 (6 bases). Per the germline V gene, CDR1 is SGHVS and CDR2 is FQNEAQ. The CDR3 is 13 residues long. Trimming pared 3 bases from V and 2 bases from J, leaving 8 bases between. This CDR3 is CASSFGLTYEQYF. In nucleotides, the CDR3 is TGTGCCAGCAGCTTCGGACTAACCTACGAGCAGTACTTC.

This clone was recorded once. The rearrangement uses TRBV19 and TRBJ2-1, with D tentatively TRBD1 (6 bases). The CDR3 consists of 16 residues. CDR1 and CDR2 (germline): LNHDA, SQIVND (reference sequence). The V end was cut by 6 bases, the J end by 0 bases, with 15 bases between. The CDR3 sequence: CASRKTGPSSYNEQFF. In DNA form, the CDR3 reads TGTGCCAGTAGGAAAACAGGGCCCAGCTCCTACAATGAGCAGTTCTTC. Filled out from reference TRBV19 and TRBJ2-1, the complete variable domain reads DGGITQSPKYLFRKEGQNVTLSCEQNLNHDAMYWYRQDPGQGLRLIYYSQIVNDFQKGDIAEGYSVSREKKESFPLTVTSAQKNPTAFYLCASRKTGPSSYNEQFFGPGTRLTVL.

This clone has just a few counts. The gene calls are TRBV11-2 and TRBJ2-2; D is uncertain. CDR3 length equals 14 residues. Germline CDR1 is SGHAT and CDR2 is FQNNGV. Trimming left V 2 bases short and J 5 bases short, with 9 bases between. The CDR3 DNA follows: TGTGCCAGCAGCTTAATATCCCCGACCGGGGAGCTGTTTTTT. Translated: CASSLISPTGELFF. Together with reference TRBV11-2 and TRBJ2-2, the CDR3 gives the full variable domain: EAGVAQSPRYKIIEKRQSVAFWCNPISGHATLYWYQQILGQGPKLLIQFQNNGVVDDSQLPKDRFSAERLKGVDSTLKIQPAKLEDSAVYLCASSLISPTGELFFGEGSRLTVL.

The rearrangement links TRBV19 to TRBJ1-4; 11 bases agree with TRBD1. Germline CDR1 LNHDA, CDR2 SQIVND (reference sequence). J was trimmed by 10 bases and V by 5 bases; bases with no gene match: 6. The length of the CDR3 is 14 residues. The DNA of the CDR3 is TGTGCCAGTAGTTCCGGGACAGGGGGTGTAAAACTGTTTTTT. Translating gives CASSSGTGGVKLFF.

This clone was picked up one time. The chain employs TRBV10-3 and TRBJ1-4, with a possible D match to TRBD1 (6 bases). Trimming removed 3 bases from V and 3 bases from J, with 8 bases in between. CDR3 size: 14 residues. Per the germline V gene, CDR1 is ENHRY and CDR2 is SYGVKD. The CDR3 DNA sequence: TGTGCCATCAGTGATGGGGGCTCTAATGAAAAACTGTTTTTT. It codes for CAISDGGSNEKLFF.

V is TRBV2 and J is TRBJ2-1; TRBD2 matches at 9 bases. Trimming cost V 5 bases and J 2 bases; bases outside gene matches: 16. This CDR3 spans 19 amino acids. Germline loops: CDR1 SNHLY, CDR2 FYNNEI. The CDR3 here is CASSLHDLFSGRAYNEQFF. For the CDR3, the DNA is TGTGCCAGCAGTCTTCACGATCTGTTTAGCGGGAGAGCCTACAATGAGCAGTTCTTC. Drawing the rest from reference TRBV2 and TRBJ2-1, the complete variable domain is EPEVTQTPSHQVTQMGQEVILRCVPISNHLYFYWYRQILGQKVEFLVSFYNNEISEKSEIFDDQFSVERPDGSNFTLKIRSTKLEDSAMYFCASSLHDLFSGRAYNEQFFGPGTRLTVL.

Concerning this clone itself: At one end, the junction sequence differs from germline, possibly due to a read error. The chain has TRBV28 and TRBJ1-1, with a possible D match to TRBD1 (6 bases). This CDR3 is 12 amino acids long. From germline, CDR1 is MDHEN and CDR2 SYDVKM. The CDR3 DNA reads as TGTGCCAGCAGTTTCCGACAGGCCGAATGGGACTTT. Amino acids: CASSFRQAEWDF.